This T cell receptor beta chain originates from a study of T cell repertoires in cytomegalovirus infection. MiXCR, applied by TCRdb to the reads, yields one record per CDR3 protein. The profile shows about 570,000 distinct CDR3 sequences, about 40% of them singletons. From germline, CDR1 is SGHRS and CDR2 YFSETQ. This CDR3 comprises 16 residues. The trim removed 3 bases at V and 4 bases at J, leaving 10 bases unmatched. With respect to this clonotype: Its antigen is unknown.

The sequence was collected from a human donor in good health (CMV status not recorded). Some clones in this sample may be carry-over from other donors' samples. The sequences come from cultured PBMCs, collected from culture after CMV antigen stimulation. The chain joins TRBV5-1 to TRBJ2-3; 8 nucleotides match TRBD2. The CDR3 here is CASSSRAGGGADTQYF. CDR3 DNA: TGCGCCAGCAGCTCCCGCGCGGGGGGCGGCGCAGATACGCAGTATTTT.